This record looks at one TCR beta chain sequence and its context. The data stem from a study of shared clonotypes between healthy human individuals. Per the germline V gene, CDR1 is SGHDT and CDR2 is YYEEEE. Trimming cost V 1 base and J 2 bases, with 19 bases left between them. The CDR3 sequence is 17 residues long. For each subset, genomic DNA was distributed in equal portions over several immunoSEQ plates. Assay used: immunoSEQ multiplex PCR; TCRdb lists only in-frame clones, some missing. This sample carries roughly 640,000 clones, 74% of them seen once, and the ten largest clones take around 1.6%.

The source material was memory CD4+ T cells sorted from blood. Indicated subset: CD45RA-negative fraction. The sequence was collected from a woman aged 30 to 39 in good health. The chain links TRBV5-6 to TRBJ2-7; D call uncertain. In DNA form, the CDR3 reads TGTGCCAGCAGCTTGCTTACGGACGGAGTTTTTACCTACGAGCAGTACTTC. Residues: CASSLLTDGVFTYEQYF.